A single sample gave rise to the 29 T cell receptor beta chains below, sequenced in a study of T cells in tumors after PD-1 blockade. The table came from immunoSEQ multiplex PCR; TCRdb's copy has only in-frame clones and leaves some out. This table has 60,000 to 70,000 clones, approximately 79% appearing once. Sequencing used PBMCs, obtained after anti-PD-1 treatment. The receptor source for this set is a human donor with basal cell carcinoma.

In its sample, this clone was seen a few times. V is TRBV5-8 and J is TRBJ2-2; no definite D call. The CDR3 has 14 amino acids. CDR1 and CDR2 (germline): SGHTS, YDEGEE. The V gene lost 3 bases and the J gene lost 2 bases, with 8 bases spanning the gap. The CDR3 sequence is CASSYGLNTGELFF. CDR3 nucleotides: TGTGCCAGCAGCTATGGGCTCAACACCGGGGAGCTGTTTTTT.

The V and J genes are TRBV29-1 and TRBJ2-7, with D maybe TRBD2 (6 bases). V gave up 8 bases and J gave up 4 bases, with 15 bases separating them. CDR3 length: 12 amino acids. Germline CDR1 is SQVTM and CDR2 is ANQGSEA. The CDR3 nucleotides read TGCAGCTGCCAGGACTACCAATACGAGCAGTACTTC. Its translation is CSCQDYQYEQYF.

The chain recombines TRBV5-6 with TRBJ1-2; maybe TRBD1 (6 bases). CDR3 length equals 12 residues. Between the trimmed V and J ends, which lost 4 bases and 5 bases, there was a span of 9 bases. Germline lookup yields CDR1 SGHDT and CDR2 YYEEEE. In nucleotides, the CDR3 is TGTGCCAGCAGCCTCAGGGGTTATGGCTACACCTTC. Translation: CASSLRGYGYTF.

The chain has TRBV3-1 (or the pseudogene TRBV3-2) and TRBJ2-3, with D possibly matching TRBD2 (5 bases). V shed 4 bases and J shed 0 bases, with 5 bases lying between them. The CDR3 is 13 amino acids. The germline gives CDR1 LGHDT, CDR2 YNNKEL (reference sequence). This CDR3 is CASSRTSTDTQYF. CDR3 DNA: TGTGCCAGCAGCCGGACTAGCACAGATACGCAGTATTTT.

This chain uses TRBV5-6 with TRBJ1-1; 10 bases align to TRBD1. The V and J ends lost 2 bases and 5 bases, in that order; junction bases with no gene match: 3. This CDR3 has 14 amino acids. CDR1 and CDR2 (germline): SGHDT, YYEEEE. The CDR3 nucleotides are TGTGCCAGCAGCTTCGACAGGGGGCAAACTGAAGCTTTCTTT. As protein: CASSFDRGQTEAFF. Filled out from reference TRBV5-6 and TRBJ1-1, the complete variable domain reads DAGVTQSPTHLIKTRGQQVTLRCSPKSGHDTVSWYQQALGQGPQFIFQYYEEEERQRGNFPDRFSGHQFPNYSSELNVNALLLGDSALYLCASSFDRGQTEAFFGQGTRLTVV.

The chain recombines TRBV28 with TRBJ2-3, with 8 bases aligning to TRBD1. The CDR3 covers 16 residues. V dropped 3 bases and J dropped 6; count of bases not matched to a gene: 11. Germline loops: CDR1 MDHEN, CDR2 SYDVKM. Written as DNA, the CDR3 is TGTGCCAGCAGTTTGCCGACAGGGGTGGTAGAGGATACGCAGTATTTT. Translation: CASSLPTGVVEDTQYF.

V and J are TRBV28 and TRBJ1-5; D remains ambiguous. Germline values: CDR1 MDHEN, CDR2 SYDVKM. V gave up 7 bases and J gave up 0 bases, with 1 base separating them. The CDR3 runs to 11 residues. In nucleotides, the CDR3 is TGTGCCAGCAATAGCAATCAGCCCCAGCATTTT. It specifies CASNSNQPQHF.

This rearrangement joins TRBV11-3 to TRBJ1-1, with TRBD1 matching over 7 bases. The V gene end was trimmed by 2 bases and the J gene end by 1 base; junction bases not matched to a gene: 10. From germline, CDR1 is SGHNT and CDR2 YENEEA. The CDR3 loop spans 17 amino acids. The CDR3 nucleotides are TGTGCCAGCAGCTTATCGACAGGGTCCGGGAAGAACACTGAAGCTTTCTTT. It is translated as CASSLSTGSGKNTEAFF.

V gene TRBV9 combines with J gene TRBJ2-7, with 13 positions matching TRBD2. V lost 4 bases, J lost 0 bases, and 7 bases stayed unmatched. The germline CDR1 and CDR2 sequences are SGDLS and YYNGEE. This CDR3 has 17 residues. CDR3 amino acids: CASSLGLAGSTSYEQYF. CDR3 DNA sequence: TGTGCCAGCAGCTTGGGACTAGCGGGGTCAACCTCCTACGAGCAGTACTTC.

Note on this clone: At one end, the junction sequence differs from germline, possibly due to a read error. The CDR3 DNA follows: TGTGCCAGCAGCTTAGAAGGCGGTGGTGGCCACACCTTC. Translated: CASSLEGGGGHTF. The chain employs TRBV7-2 and TRBJ1-2; D gene ambiguous. Germline values: CDR1 SGHTA, CDR2 FQGNSA. The CDR3 extends over 13 amino acids.

This chain links TRBV15 with TRBJ2-5; 10 positions agree with TRBD1. The V gene's germline CDR1 is LNHNV and CDR2 YYDKDF (reference sequence). J gave up 5 bases and V 3 bases, and 6 bases lay outside the gene matches. The CDR3 sequence is 15 residues long. The CDR3 loop reads CATSSGQGGRETQYF. The CDR3 DNA sequence: TGTGCCACCAGCAGCGGACAGGGGGGGAGGGAGACCCAGTACTTC.

This clone was counted between two and nine times. This chain joins TRBV6-5 and TRBJ1-5; D may be TRBD1 (6 bases). Germline V CDR1 and CDR2: MNHEY, SVGAGI. Between the trimmed V and J ends, which lost 6 bases and 3 bases, there was a span of 15 bases. This CDR3 is 15 amino acids long. The CDR3 nucleotides read TGTGCCAGCAGCCCGCGGGGGCAGGTCAATCAGCCCCAGCATTTT. It encodes CASSPRGQVNQPQHF.

This rearrangement joins TRBV5-1 to TRBJ2-7, with a possible D match to TRBD2 (5 bases). V lost 5 bases and J lost 0, with 15 bases in between. The CDR3 is 15 amino acids. Germline loops: CDR1 SGHRS, CDR2 YFSETQ. The CDR3 DNA reads TGCGCCAGCAGTACTTTATCAGAGGGCTCCTACGAGCAGTACTTC. Its translation: CASSTLSEGSYEQYF.

The chain joins TRBV19 to TRBJ2-7; possible D gene TRBD1, 5 bases. The CDR3 is 13 amino acids. Per germline, CDR1 LNHDA and CDR2 SQIVND (reference sequence). Trimming took 2 bases from V and 4 from J, leaving 9 bases between them. CDR3 residues: CASSIRAGYEQYF. The CDR3, as DNA: TGTGCCAGTAGTATACGGGCAGGGTACGAGCAGTACTTC. Full variable domain (remainder filled in from reference TRBV19 and TRBJ2-7): DGGITQSPKYLFRKEGQNVTLSCEQNLNHDAMYWYRQDPGQGLRLIYYSQIVNDFQKGDIAEGYSVSREKKESFPLTVTSAQKNPTAFYLCASSIRAGYEQYFGPGTRLTVT.

The chain joins TRBV24-1 to TRBJ2-5, with D maybe TRBD1 (6 bases). Between the trimmed V and J ends, which lost 3 bases and 2 bases, there was a span of 15 bases. Germline V gene sequence: CDR1 KGHDR, CDR2 SFDVKD. The CDR3 length is 16 residues. CDR3 bases: TGTGCCACCAGTGATATTCGGGACACGGAACAAGAGACCCAGTACTTC. Amino acids: CATSDIRDTEQETQYF.

V gene TRBV3-1 (or the pseudogene TRBV3-2) combines with J gene TRBJ1-4; the match to TRBD1 covers 7 bases. CDR3 size: 16 residues. The germline V gene has CDR1 LGHDT and CDR2 YNNKEL (reference sequence). The V segment lost 1 base and the J segment 5 bases; nucleotides outside the gene matches: 7. CDR3 DNA sequence: TGTGCCAGCAGCCAAGGGACAGGCTCATTGAATGAAAAACTGTTTTTT. Its protein product is CASSQGTGSLNEKLFF.

V usage is TRBV19 and J usage is TRBJ2-7; D tentatively reads TRBD1 or TRBD2 (6 bases each). Germline V gene lookup returns CDR1 LNHDA and CDR2 SQIVND (reference sequence). The CDR3 runs to 15 residues. The germline V and J ends were trimmed by 4 bases and 0 bases, with 13 bases remaining between them. In DNA, the CDR3 is TGTGCCAGTAGTACGAGCTCGGGGGCCTCCTACGAGCAGTACTTC. This encodes CASSTSSGASYEQYF. The full variable domain, in which reference TRBV19 and TRBJ2-7 provide the parts outside the CDR3, is DGGITQSPKYLFRKEGQNVTLSCEQNLNHDAMYWYRQDPGQGLRLIYYSQIVNDFQKGDIAEGYSVSREKKESFPLTVTSAQKNPTAFYLCASSTSSGASYEQYFGPGTRLTVT.

This clone showed up just once. This rearrangement joins TRBV2 to TRBJ2-3, with 9 bases matching TRBD2. CDR1 and CDR2 from the germline V gene are SNHLY and FYNNEI. CDR3 size: 18 residues. With 5 bases clipped from V and 3 bases from J, the junction kept 15 bases outside the gene matches. CDR3: CASSNMAGGPGRTDTQYF. The CDR3 nucleotides are TGTGCCAGCAGTAACATGGCGGGGGGGCCAGGGAGGACAGATACGCAGTATTTT.

This chain links TRBV7-9 with TRBJ2-7; no clear D gene. This CDR3 has 14 amino acids. Trimming shortened V by 1 base and J by 2 bases, and 9 bases separated the two germline ends. The germline V gene has CDR1 SEHNR and CDR2 FQNEAQ (reference sequence). Written as DNA, the CDR3 is TGTGCCAGCAGCTTAGGGGTCCGTACCTACGAGCAGTACTTC. Translation gives CASSLGVRTYEQYF.

The rearrangement links TRBV7-6 to TRBJ2-1, with D hard to call. The V end was cut by 6 bases, the J end by 2 bases, with 14 bases between. The V gene's germline CDR1 is SGHVS and CDR2 FNYEAQ. The CDR3 loop spans 15 amino acids. The CDR3 sequence is CASSPMSDPYNEQFF. CDR3 DNA: TGTGCCAGCAGTCCTATGTCAGATCCCTACAATGAGCAGTTCTTC.

This clone has a single count. This chain joins TRBV10-2 and TRBJ2-1; D is unresolved. The germline CDR1 and CDR2 sequences are WSHSY and SAAADI. V lost 5 bases and J 6 bases, leaving 17 bases between the germline ends. The CDR3 length is 15 residues. The CDR3 is CASSPVPSGVNEQFF. The DNA for the CDR3 is TGCGCCAGCAGTCCAGTACCCTCGGGCGTCAATGAGCAGTTCTTC.

This sequence joins TRBV19 and TRBJ1-1, with D uncertain. This CDR3 has 14 amino acids. CDR1 is LNHDA, CDR2 SQIVND, per germline (reference sequence). V was shortened by 2 bases and J by 3 bases, with 10 bases between the two germline ends. The CDR3 reads CASSISGVDTEAFF. The CDR3 DNA follows: TGTGCCAGTAGTATAAGCGGGGTTGACACTGAAGCTTTCTTT.

The chain links TRBV18 to TRBJ2-3; TRBD1 matches at 9 bases. Germline V gives CDR1 KGHSH, CDR2 LQKENI. This CDR3 is 14 amino acids long. With 6 bases clipped from V and 4 bases from J, the junction kept 5 bases outside the gene matches. CDR3 nucleotide sequence: TGTGCCAGCTCCACTACAGGGGGCTCAGATACGCAGTATTTT. Translated: CASSTTGGSDTQYF.

J is TRBJ2-1 and V is TRBV4-1; TRBD2 agrees at 9 bases. Trimming at V came to 1 base and at J to 7 bases, leaving 5 bases not matched to a gene. CDR3 length equals 15 residues. The V gene's germline CDR1 is MGHRA and CDR2 YSYEKL. CDR3 DNA: TGCGCCAGCAGCCAAGGCCTAGCGGGGCGGAATGAGCAGTTCTTC. Protein product: CASSQGLAGRNEQFF.

This clone was found once. CDR3 region: CASSSTLQGWGNTEAFF. The CDR3 DNA reads as TGTGCCAGCAGTTCCACACTCCAGGGGTGGGGGAACACTGAAGCTTTCTTT. This chain joins TRBV28 and TRBJ1-1; D may be TRBD1 (6 bases). Germline CDR1 MDHEN, CDR2 SYDVKM. The CDR3 is 17 residues long. V was pared by 4 bases and J by 1 base, with 19 bases between.

The J gene is TRBJ1-5, the V gene TRBV7-2; 7 nucleotides match TRBD1. J was trimmed by 4 bases and V by 5 bases; bases with no gene match: 5. The germline V gene encodes CDR1 SGHTA and CDR2 FQGNSA. The CDR3 has 14 residues. The CDR3 spells CASSEQGQNQPQHF. CDR3 in DNA: TGTGCCAGCAGCGAACAGGGACAGAATCAGCCCCAGCATTTT.

This clone came up a few times. J is TRBJ2-5 and V is TRBV28, with D maybe TRBD2 (5 bases). Germline V lookup: CDR1 MDHEN, CDR2 SYDVKM. CDR3 length: 16 residues. Between the trimmed V and J ends, which lost 3 bases and 0 bases, there was a span of 14 bases. DNA for the CDR3: TGTGCCAGCAGTTTTAAAACTAGAGGGAACCAAGAGACCCAGTACTTC. Translation: CASSFKTRGNQETQYF. Complete variable domain (other parts from reference TRBV28 and TRBJ2-5): DVKVTQSSRYLVKRTGEKVFLECVQDMDHENMFWYRQDPGLGLRLIYFSYDVKMKEKGDIPEGYSVSREKKERFSLILESASTNQTSMYLCASSFKTRGNQETQYFGPGTRLLVL.

V and J are TRBV19 and TRBJ1-5; tentative D call: TRBD1 (6 bases). Germline CDR1 and CDR2: LNHDA and SQIVND (reference sequence). This CDR3 contains 14 residues. The V gene lost 3 bases and the J gene lost 5 bases, with 11 bases spanning the gap. The CDR3 nucleotides read TGTGCCAGTAGTATTTGGGAGGGGGATCAGCCCCAGCATTTT. Protein: CASSIWEGDQPQHF. Variable domain in full (rest from reference TRBV19 and TRBJ1-5): DGGITQSPKYLFRKEGQNVTLSCEQNLNHDAMYWYRQDPGQGLRLIYYSQIVNDFQKGDIAEGYSVSREKKESFPLTVTSAQKNPTAFYLCASSIWEGDQPQHFGDGTRLSIL.

The chain employs TRBV10-3 and TRBJ2-7; D not resolved. V lost 6 bases and J 5 bases, leaving 8 bases between the germline ends. CDR1 ENHRY and CDR2 SYGVKD come from the germline V gene. The CDR3 runs to 11 residues. The CDR3 DNA is TGTGCCATCAGGGGTAGTGACGAGCAGTACTTC. This encodes CAIRGSDEQYF.